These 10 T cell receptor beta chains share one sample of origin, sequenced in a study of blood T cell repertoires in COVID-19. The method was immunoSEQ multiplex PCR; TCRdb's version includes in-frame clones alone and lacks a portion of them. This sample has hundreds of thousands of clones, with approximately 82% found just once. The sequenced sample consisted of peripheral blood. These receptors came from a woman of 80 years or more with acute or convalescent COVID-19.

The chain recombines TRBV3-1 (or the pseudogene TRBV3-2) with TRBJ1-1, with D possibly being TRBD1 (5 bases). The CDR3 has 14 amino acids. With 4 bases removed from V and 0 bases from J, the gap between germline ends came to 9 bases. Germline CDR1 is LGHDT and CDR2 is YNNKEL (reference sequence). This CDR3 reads CASSLGGLNTEAFF. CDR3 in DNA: TGTGCCAGCAGCCTTGGGGGGTTGAACACTGAAGCTTTCTTT.

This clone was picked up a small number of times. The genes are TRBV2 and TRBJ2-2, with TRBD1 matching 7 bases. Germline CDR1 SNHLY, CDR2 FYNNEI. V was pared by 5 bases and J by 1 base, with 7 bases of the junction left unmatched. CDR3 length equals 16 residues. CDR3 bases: TGTGCCAGCAGTCGACAGGGACCCGGGAACACCGGGGAGCTGTTTTTT. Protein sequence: CASSRQGPGNTGELFF.

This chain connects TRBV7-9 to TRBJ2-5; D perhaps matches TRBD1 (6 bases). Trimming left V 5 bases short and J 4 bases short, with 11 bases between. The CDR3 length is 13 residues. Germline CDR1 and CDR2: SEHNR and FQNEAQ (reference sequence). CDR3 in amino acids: CASSPRGPETQYF. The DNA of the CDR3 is TGTGCCAGCAGCCCCAGGGGACCAGAGACCCAGTACTTC.

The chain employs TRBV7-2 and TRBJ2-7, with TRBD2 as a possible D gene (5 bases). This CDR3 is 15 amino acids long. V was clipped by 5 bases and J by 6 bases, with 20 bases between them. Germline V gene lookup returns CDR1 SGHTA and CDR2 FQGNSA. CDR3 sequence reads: CASSPRPAGDVEQYF. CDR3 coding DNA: TGTGCCAGCAGCCCCCGACCTGCCGGGGATGTCGAGCAGTACTTC.

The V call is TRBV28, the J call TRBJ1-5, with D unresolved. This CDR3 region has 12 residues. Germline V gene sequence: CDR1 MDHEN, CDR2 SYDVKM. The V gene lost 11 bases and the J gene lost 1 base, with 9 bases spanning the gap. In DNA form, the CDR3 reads TGTGCCGGCTGTCACAGCAATCAGCCCCAGCATTTT. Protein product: CAGCHSNQPQHF. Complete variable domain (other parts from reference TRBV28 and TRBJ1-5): DVKVTQSSRYLVKRTGEKVFLECVQDMDHENMFWYRQDPGLGLRLIYFSYDVKMKEKGDIPEGYSVSREKKERFSLILESASTNQTSMYLCAGCHSNQPQHFGDGTRLSIL.

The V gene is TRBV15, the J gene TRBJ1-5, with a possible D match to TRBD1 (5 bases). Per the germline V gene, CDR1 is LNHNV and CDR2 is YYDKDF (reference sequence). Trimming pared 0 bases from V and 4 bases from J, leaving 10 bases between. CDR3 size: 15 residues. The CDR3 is CATSRDTGGNQPQHF. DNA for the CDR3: TGTGCCACCAGCAGAGATACGGGGGGTAATCAGCCCCAGCATTTT.

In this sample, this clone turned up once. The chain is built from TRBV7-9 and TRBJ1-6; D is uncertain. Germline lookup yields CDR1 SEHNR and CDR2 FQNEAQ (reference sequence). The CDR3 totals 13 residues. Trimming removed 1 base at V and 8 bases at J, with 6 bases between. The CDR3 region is CASSLVGDSPLHF. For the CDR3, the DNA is TGTGCCAGCAGCTTAGTCGGGGATTCACCCCTCCACTTT. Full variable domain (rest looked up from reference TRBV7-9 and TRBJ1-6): DTGVSQNPRHKITKRGQNVTFRCDPISEHNRLYWYRQTLGQGPEFLTYFQNEAQLEKSRLLSDRFSAERPKGSFSTLEIQRTEQGDSAMYLCASSLVGDSPLHFGNGTRLTVT.

Here the CDR3 reads CASSESGSPNYGYTF. The CDR3 DNA follows: TGTGCCAGCAGTGAATCCGGGTCACCCAACTATGGCTACACCTTC. The chain recombines TRBV25-1 with TRBJ1-2; no firm D call. Germline assignment: CDR1 MGHDK and CDR2 SYGVNS. CDR3 length: 15 residues. Trimming removed 1 base at V and 2 bases at J, with 11 bases between.

This chain's CDR3 is CASSQLGDEQFF. CDR3 sequence (DNA): TGTGCCAGCAGTCAACTCGGAGATGAGCAGTTCTTC. The genes are TRBV6-2 or TRBV6-3 and TRBJ2-1; D call uncertain. The ends were cut back, 5 bases at V and 8 bases at J, with 10 bases in the middle. CDR1 and CDR2 (germline): MNHEY, SVGEGT. CDR3 length equals 12 residues.

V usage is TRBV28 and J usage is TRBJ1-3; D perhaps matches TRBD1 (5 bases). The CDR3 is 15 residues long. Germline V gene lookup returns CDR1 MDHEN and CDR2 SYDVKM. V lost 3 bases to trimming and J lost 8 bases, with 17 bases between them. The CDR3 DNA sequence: TGTGCCAGCAGTTTGCCAGGGATTATAAGAGACACCATATATTTT. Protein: CASSLPGIIRDTIYF. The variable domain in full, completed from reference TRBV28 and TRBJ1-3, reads DVKVTQSSRYLVKRTGEKVFLECVQDMDHENMFWYRQDPGLGLRLIYFSYDVKMKEKGDIPEGYSVSREKKERFSLILESASTNQTSMYLCASSLPGIIRDTIYFGEGSWLTVV.